This section outlines one TCR beta chain sequence together with its context. Antigen unknown. Primers included in the PCR were 60 Vbeta and 13 Jbeta primers. TCRdb's copy holds only in-frame clones and misses some; the assay was immunoSEQ multiplex PCR. The sample holds about 140,000 clones, approximately 83% seen once. The source of the sample is a study of cytomegalovirus exposure and HLA in healthy donors. CDR1 and CDR2 (germline): LGHNT, FRNRAP. CDR3 length: 15 amino acids. The germline V and J ends were trimmed by 3 bases and 0 bases, with 9 bases remaining between them. Study-level findings and limits: Follow-up analysis found HLA locus-dependent TCR association rates, highest for DRB1 and lowest for HLA-C. There was a cluster of highly shared sequence variants that was likely a sequencing artifact.

The sample was PBMCs. The receptor was isolated from a male donor in good health and CMV-seronegative. The rearrangement joins TRBV12-5 to TRBJ2-1; unclear D gene. The chain's CDR3 is CASGFSQSSYNEQFF. For the CDR3, the DNA is TGTGCTAGTGGTTTTAGCCAGAGCTCCTACAATGAGCAGTTCTTC.